This note documents a single T cell receptor (beta chain) sequence. The ends were cut back, 0 bases at V and 2 bases at J, with 10 bases in the middle. CDR1 LGHNA and CDR2 YNFKEQ come from the germline V gene. There are 15 residues in the CDR3. Original analysis: Estimates of nucleated cell counts were drawn from the amplification of reference gene primers. Assay used: immunoSEQ multiplex PCR; TCRdb lists only in-frame clones, some missing. V, J and clone size were drawn from that table, and D and trimming were deduced from the DNA. Of some 150,000 clones listed, around nine tenths were seen once; the top ten hold about 1.6%. This record belongs to a study of blood T cell repertoires in COVID-19. Study-level information: Sites across the United States, Italy and Spain contributed samples from acute and convalescent COVID-19. PBMCs, B-cell-depleted T cells, or T cells provided the cDNA or gDNA that made up the material.

The sample taken for sequencing was peripheral blood. The sequence was obtained from a human donor in a cohort sampled during active COVID-19. The J gene is TRBJ1-2, the V gene TRBV4-2; D ambiguous. DNA of the CDR3: TGTGCCAGCAGCCAAGAGATGCAGACAAACTATGGCTACACCTTC. It yields the protein CASSQEMQTNYGYTF.